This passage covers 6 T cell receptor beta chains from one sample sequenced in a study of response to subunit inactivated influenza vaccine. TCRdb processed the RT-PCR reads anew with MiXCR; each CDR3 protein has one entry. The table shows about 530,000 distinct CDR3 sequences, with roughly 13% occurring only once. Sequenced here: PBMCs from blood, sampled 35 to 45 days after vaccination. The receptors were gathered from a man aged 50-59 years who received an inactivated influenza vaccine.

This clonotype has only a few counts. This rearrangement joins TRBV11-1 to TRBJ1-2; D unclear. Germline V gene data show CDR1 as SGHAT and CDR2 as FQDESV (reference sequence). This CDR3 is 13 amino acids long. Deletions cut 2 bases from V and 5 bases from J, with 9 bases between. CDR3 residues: CASSLMGSYGYTF. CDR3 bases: TGTGCCAGCAGCTTAATGGGGAGTTATGGCTACACCTTC. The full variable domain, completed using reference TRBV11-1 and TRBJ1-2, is EAEVAQSPRYKITEKSQAVAFWCDPISGHATLYWYRQILGQGPELLVQFQDESVVDDSQLPKDRFSAERLKGVDSTLKIQPAELGDSAMYLCASSLMGSYGYTFGSGTRLTVV.

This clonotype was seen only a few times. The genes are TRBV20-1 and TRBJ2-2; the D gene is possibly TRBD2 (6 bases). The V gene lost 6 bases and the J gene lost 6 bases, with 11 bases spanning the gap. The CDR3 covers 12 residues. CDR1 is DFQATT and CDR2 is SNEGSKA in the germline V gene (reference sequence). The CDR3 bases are TGCAGTGCCCCCGGGGAGGCCGGGGAGCTGTTTTTT. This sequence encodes CSAPGEAGELFF.

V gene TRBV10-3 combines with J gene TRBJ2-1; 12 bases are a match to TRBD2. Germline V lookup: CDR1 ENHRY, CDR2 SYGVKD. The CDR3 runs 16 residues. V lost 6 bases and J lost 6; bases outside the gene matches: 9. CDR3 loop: CAISPLAGGRLNEQFF. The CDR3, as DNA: TGTGCCATCAGCCCGCTAGCGGGGGGGCGTCTCAATGAGCAGTTCTTC.

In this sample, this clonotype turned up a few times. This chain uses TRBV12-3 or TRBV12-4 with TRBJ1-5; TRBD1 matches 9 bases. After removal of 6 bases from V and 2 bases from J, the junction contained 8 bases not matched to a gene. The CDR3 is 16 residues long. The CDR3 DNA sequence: TGTGCCAGCAGCTTGACAGGGGGACCGGGCAATCAGCCCCAGCATTTT. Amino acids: CASSLTGGPGNQPQHF.

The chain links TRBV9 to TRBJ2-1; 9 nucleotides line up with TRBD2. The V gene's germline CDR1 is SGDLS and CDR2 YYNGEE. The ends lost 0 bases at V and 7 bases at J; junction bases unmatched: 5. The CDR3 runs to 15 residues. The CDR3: CASSVGGTSRNEQFF. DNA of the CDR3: TGTGCCAGCAGCGTAGGAGGGACTAGCAGGAATGAGCAGTTCTTC.

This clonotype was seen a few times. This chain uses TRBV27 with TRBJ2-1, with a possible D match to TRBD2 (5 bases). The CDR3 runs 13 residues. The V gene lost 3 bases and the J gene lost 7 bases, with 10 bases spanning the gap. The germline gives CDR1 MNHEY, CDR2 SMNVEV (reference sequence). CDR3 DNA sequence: TGTGCCAGCAGTTTTGTCGGGGAGAATGAGCAGTTCTTC. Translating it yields CASSFVGENEQFF.